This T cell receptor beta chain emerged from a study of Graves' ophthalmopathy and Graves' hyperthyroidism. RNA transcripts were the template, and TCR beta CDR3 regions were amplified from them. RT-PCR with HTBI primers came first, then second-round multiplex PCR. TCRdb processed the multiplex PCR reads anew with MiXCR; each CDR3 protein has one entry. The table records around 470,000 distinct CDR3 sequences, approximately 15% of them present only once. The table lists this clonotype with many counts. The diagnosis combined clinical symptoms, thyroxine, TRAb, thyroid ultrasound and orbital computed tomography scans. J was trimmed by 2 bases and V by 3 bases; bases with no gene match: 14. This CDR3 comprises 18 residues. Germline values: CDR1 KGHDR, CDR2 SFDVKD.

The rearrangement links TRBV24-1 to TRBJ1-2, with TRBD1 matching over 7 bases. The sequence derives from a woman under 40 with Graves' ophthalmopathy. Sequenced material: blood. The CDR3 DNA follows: TGTGCCACCAGTGATCCACCTCCCTCAGGGGGTTCAAACTATGGCTACACCTTC. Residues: CATSDPPPSGGSNYGYTF.